The next 16 T cell receptor beta chains were all read from a single sample in a study of siplizumab effects on memory and regulatory T cells. Method: immunoSEQ multiplex PCR; TCRdb's copy keeps in-frame clones and lacks some. The sample contains 85,000 or so clones, 95% of which appear only once. What was sequenced was CD8+ T cells sorted from blood. Receptors were obtained from a human donor in good health.

The gene calls are TRBV11-2 and TRBJ2-3, with 8 bases that match TRBD2. The CDR3 contains 16 residues. Germline lookup yields CDR1 SGHAT and CDR2 FQNNGV. Unmatched junction bases numbered 8, after V lost 5 bases and J lost 1 base. CDR3 DNA sequence: TGTGCCAGCAGCCTAAGCGGGAGCCGTCGCACAGATACGCAGTATTTT. Its translation: CASSLSGSRRTDTQYF.

The chain uses TRBV15 and TRBJ2-2, with 7 bases lining up with TRBD1. V dropped 1 base and J dropped 5; count of bases not matched to a gene: 7. The germline gives CDR1 LNHNV, CDR2 YYDKDF (reference sequence). This CDR3 region has 16 residues. The CDR3 bases are TGTGCCACCAGCAGAGTGAAGGGGGCAGGAACCGGGGAGCTGTTTTTT. This gives the protein CATSRVKGAGTGELFF.

V gene TRBV25-1 combines with J gene TRBJ1-5, with D maybe TRBD1 (5 bases). This CDR3 spans 14 amino acids. Germline CDR1 and CDR2: MGHDK and SYGVNS. Trimming left V 5 bases short and J 4 bases short, with 12 bases between. CDR3 DNA sequence: TGTGCCAGCAGTAGGGGAGGAAGGAATCAGCCCCAGCATTTT. It yields the protein CASSRGGRNQPQHF.

This rearrangement joins TRBV4-1 to TRBJ1-2; D gene uncertain. V lost 4 bases and J 7 bases, leaving 10 bases between the germline ends. This CDR3 contains 12 residues. Per germline, CDR1 MGHRA and CDR2 YSYEKL. The CDR3 sequence: CASSPGGPGYTF. As DNA, the CDR3 is TGCGCCAGCAGCCCCGGAGGACCTGGCTACACCTTC.

The chain links TRBV6-5 to TRBJ1-4, with TRBD1 identical over 7 bases. This CDR3 has 13 residues. From germline, CDR1 is MNHEY and CDR2 SVGAGI. Losses at the gene ends were 9 bases for V and 8 bases for J; bases not matched to a gene: 9. This CDR3 is CASPTGRLEKLFF. The CDR3 nucleotides read TGTGCCAGTCCGACAGGGAGGTTGGAAAAACTGTTTTTT.

This chain connects TRBV6-5 to TRBJ2-5; 7 positions agree with TRBD1. V dropped 7 bases and J dropped 2; count of bases not matched to a gene: 4. The CDR3 covers 13 residues. The germline gives CDR1 MNHEY, CDR2 SVGAGI. DNA of the CDR3: TGTGCCAGCAATACAGGGGCTCAAGAGACCCAGTACTTC. This sequence encodes CASNTGAQETQYF.

This clone occurred once. This chain joins TRBV27 and TRBJ2-2; a possible D gene is TRBD1 (6 bases). V lost 5 bases and J lost 6, with 19 bases in between. The germline CDR1 and CDR2 sequences are MNHEY and SMNVEV (reference sequence). CDR3 size: 16 residues. CDR3 sequence (DNA): TGTGCCAGCAGTCAACACAGGGATCTAGGTCCCGGGGAGCTGTTTTTT. Translation: CASSQHRDLGPGELFF.

As regards this clone: Sequence at one end of the junction differs from germline and may be a read error. The CDR3 sequence: CASRLASGRGSDNEQYF. Written as DNA, the CDR3 is TGTGCCAGCAGGTTGGCCAGTGGCAGGGGGTCCGATAACGAGCAGTACTTC. The V gene is TRBV5-8, the J gene TRBJ2-7; the match to TRBD1 covers 7 bases. CDR3 length: 17 residues. Germline values: CDR1 SGHTS, CDR2 YDEGEE.

The chain combines TRBV10-3 with TRBJ2-7; perhaps TRBD2 as D (6 bases). The CDR3 has 16 residues. The germline CDR1 and CDR2 sequences are ENHRY and SYGVKD. V dropped 0 bases and J dropped 2 bases, with 14 bases sitting between them. The CDR3 nucleotides read TGTGCCATCAGTGAGTCGACGGAGCGGGTCACCTACGAGCAGTACTTC. Translation: CAISESTERVTYEQYF.

This sequence joins TRBV27 and TRBJ2-3; 8 bases fit TRBD2. CDR1 and CDR2 (germline): MNHEY, SMNVEV (reference sequence). The V segment lost 5 bases and the J segment 4 bases; nucleotides outside the gene matches: 11. This CDR3 spans 16 amino acids. The CDR3 protein is CASSTLADGWSDTQYF. Written as DNA, the CDR3 is TGTGCCAGCAGTACACTAGCGGACGGTTGGTCAGATACGCAGTATTTT.

CDR3 amino acids: CASSLTGNTEAFF. The CDR3 DNA follows: TGTGCCAGTAGCCTGACAGGGAACACTGAAGCTTTCTTT. The V and J genes are TRBV19 and TRBJ1-1; D possibly corresponds to TRBD1 (6 bases). The CDR3 is 13 amino acids. Per the germline V gene, CDR1 is LNHDA and CDR2 is SQIVND (reference sequence). Trimming pared 6 bases from V and 1 base from J, leaving 9 bases between.

The gene calls are TRBV19 and TRBJ1-5; possible D gene TRBD1, 6 bases. The CDR3 contains 14 residues. Germline V gene lookup returns CDR1 LNHDA and CDR2 SQIVND (reference sequence). V lost 5 bases, J lost 4 bases, and 12 bases lay in between. The CDR3 nucleotides are TGTGCCAGTAGTGCCCAGGGGAAGAATCAGCCCCAGCATTTT. Encoded protein: CASSAQGKNQPQHF.

The chain is built from TRBV10-1 and TRBJ2-5; 8 bases line up with TRBD1. In germline, CDR1 is WNHNN, CDR2 SYGVQD (reference sequence). The CDR3 has 14 amino acids. V dropped 0 bases and J dropped 4; count of bases not matched to a gene: 1. In nucleotides, the CDR3 is TGCGCCAGCAGTGAGTCGACAGGGGCAGAGACCCAGTACTTC. It specifies CASSESTGAETQYF.

The chain joins TRBV9 to TRBJ2-7, with D possibly called TRBD1 or TRBD2 (5 bases each). Germline assignment: CDR1 SGDLS and CDR2 YYNGEE. The V gene lost 4 bases and the J gene lost 7 bases, with 12 bases spanning the gap. The CDR3 length is 12 residues. CDR3 region: CASSPGPGEQYF. In DNA form, the CDR3 reads TGTGCCAGCAGCCCGGGACCGGGGGAGCAGTACTTC. Drawing the rest from reference TRBV9 and TRBJ2-7, the complete variable domain is DSGVTQTPKHLITATGQRVTLRCSPRSGDLSVYWYQQSLDQGLQFLIQYYNGEERAKGNILERFSAQQFPDLHSELNLSSLELGDSALYFCASSPGPGEQYFGPGTRLTVT.

CDR3 amino acids: CASGRDSLGAQYF. The CDR3 coding sequence is TGTGCCAGCGGCCGGGACTCCCTAGGGGCCCAGTACTTC. The V and J genes are TRBV27 and TRBJ2-5; D perhaps matches TRBD2 (6 bases). The CDR3 spans 13 residues. Trimming removed 8 bases at V and 9 bases at J, with 19 bases between. CDR1 and CDR2 from the germline V gene are MNHEY and SMNVEV (reference sequence).

The V call is TRBV30, the J call TRBJ2-7; a possible D gene is TRBD2 (5 bases). The CDR3 is 16 amino acids. Deletions cut 0 bases from V and 1 base from J, with 16 bases between. In germline, CDR1 is GTSNPN, CDR2 SVGIG (reference sequence). The CDR3 DNA follows: TGTGCCTGGAGTGTATTTGCTGGGAGAAGATCCTACGAGCAGTACTTC. It yields the protein CAWSVFAGRRSYEQYF.